The rows below give T cell receptor beta chains drawn from one sample of a study of molecular identifiers for immune sequencing clone quantification. TCRdb recomputed calls from the PCR reads with MiXCR, one row per CDR3 protein. The table lists more than 10,000 distinct CDR3 sequences, about 21% of them singletons. The sample was naive CD8+ T cells from blood, with Jurkat cell RNA spiked in. All receptors derive from a human donor in good health. Some libraries in this study had Jurkat cell RNA spiked in. The CDR3 runs from the conserved cysteine through the conserved F or W. A D gene is named only where the DNA matches it firmly. Clone size, where shown, is once, few, many, or a class for clones that have expanded.

V	J	D	size	DNA	CDR3
TRBV4-3	TRBJ2-7	TRBD1	many	TGCGCCAGCAGCCCCGACAGGGGGAGCTCCTACGAGCAGTACTTC	CASSPDRGSSYEQYF
TRBV29-1	TRBJ2-1	NA	many	TGCAGCGTTGAAGGGGTCTCGGTCTCCTACAATGAGCAGTTCTTC	CSVEGVSVSYNEQFF
TRBV6-5	TRBJ2-3	NA	medium-sized	TGTGCCAGCAGACGAGGGGGTTTAACAGATACGCAGTATTTT	CASRRGGLTDTQYF
TRBV27	TRBJ2-2	NA	few	TGTGCCAGCAGTTACGGGAAAATACTGAACACCGGGGAGCTGTTTTTT	CASSYGKILNTGELFF
TRBV3-1	TRBJ2-3	NA	few	TGTGCCAGCAGCCAAGCCCCAGGGGCAGATACGCAGTACTTT	CASSQAPGADTQYF
TRBV10-3	TRBJ2-1	NA	NA	TGTGCCATCAGTGATCGGACTACCCTCTCCTACAATGAGCAGTTCTTC	CAISDRTTLSYNEQFF
TRBV11-2	TRBJ1-5	NA	many	TGTGCCAGCAGCTTCTCAGGACCTAATCAGCCCCAGCATTTT	CASSFSGPNQPQHF
TRBV12-3/TRBV12-4	TRBJ2-3	TRBD2	once	TGTGCCAGCTGTTTGGATGGGGCGGGGGGGCCTACGAGTACGCAGTATTTT	CASCLDGAGGPTSTQYF
TRBV20-1	TRBJ1-6	NA	many	TGCAGTGCTAGAGAGTGGTCAGAGACCTATAATTCACCCCTCCACTTT	CSAREWSETYNSPLHF
TRBV5-1	TRBJ1-2	NA	medium-sized	TGCGCCAGCAGCCCGGATACCCGCTCTAACTATGGCTACACCTTC	CASSPDTRSNYGYTF
TRBV5-3	TRBJ2-3	NA	NA	TGTGCCAGCAGCTTGGTTAGCGCAGATACGCAGTATTTT	CASSLVSADTQYF
TRBV3-1	TRBJ2-7	NA	many	TGTGCCAGCAGCCAACAGGCATCGCTCTCCTACGAGCAGTACTTC	CASSQQASLSYEQYF
TRBV7-9	TRBJ2-2	TRBD1	medium-sized	TGTGCCAGCAGCTTACCGAACGGGGACAGGGGAATCGGGGAGCTGTTTTTT	CASSLPNGDRGIGELFF
TRBV20-1	TRBJ2-1	NA	NA	TGCAGTGCTAGAGAAGGTAGCGGAAGCTCCTACAATGAGCAGTTCTTC	CSAREGSGSSYNEQFF
TRBV3-1	TRBJ2-5	TRBD2	NA	TGTGCCAGCAGCCGCACTAGCGAGGGGTATCAAGAGACCCAGTACTTC	CASSRTSEGYQETQYF
TRBV4-2	TRBJ2-6	NA	many	TGTGCCAGCAGCCTCCCAAGGGACGCATACTCTGGGGCCAACGTCCTGACTTTC	CASSLPRDAYSGANVLTF
TRBV20-1	TRBJ2-7	NA	NA	TGCAGTGCTAGAGGGGATAACGAGCAGTACTTC	CSARGDNEQYF